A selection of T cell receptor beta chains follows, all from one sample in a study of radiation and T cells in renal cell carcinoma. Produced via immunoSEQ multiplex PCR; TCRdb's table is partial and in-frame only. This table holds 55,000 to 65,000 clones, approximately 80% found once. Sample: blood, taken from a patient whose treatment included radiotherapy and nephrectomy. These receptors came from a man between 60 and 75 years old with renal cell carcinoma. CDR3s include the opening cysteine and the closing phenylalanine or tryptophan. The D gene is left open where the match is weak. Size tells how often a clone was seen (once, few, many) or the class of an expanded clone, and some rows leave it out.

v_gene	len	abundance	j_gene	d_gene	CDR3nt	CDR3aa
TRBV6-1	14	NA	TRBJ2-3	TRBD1	TGTGCCAGCAGTGAAGAAGTCAGGGGGCTTACGCAGTATTTT	CASSEEVRGLTQYF
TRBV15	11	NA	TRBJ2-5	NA	TGTGCCACCGGAGGCCAAGAGACCCAGTACTTC	CATGGQETQYF
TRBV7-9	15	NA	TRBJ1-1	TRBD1	TGTGCCAGCAGCTTATGGGGGACAGCAAACACTGAAGCTTTCTTT	CASSLWGTANTEAFF
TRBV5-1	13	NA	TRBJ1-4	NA	TGCGCCAGCAGCTTGCGAGCTAATGAAAAACTGTTTTTT	CASSLRANEKLFF
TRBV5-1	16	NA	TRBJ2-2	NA	TGCGCCAGCAGCTTCGAACAGCAGCAGAACACCGGGGAGCTGTTTTTT	CASSFEQQQNTGELFF
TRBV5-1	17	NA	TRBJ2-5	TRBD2	TGCGCCAGCAGCAACGGACTAGCGGGAGGGCCGAGGGAGACCCAGTACTTC	CASSNGLAGGPRETQYF
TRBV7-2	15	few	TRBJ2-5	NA	TGTGCCAGCAGCTTAGAACAGGGCAAGGCGGAGACCCAGTACTTC	CASSLEQGKAETQYF
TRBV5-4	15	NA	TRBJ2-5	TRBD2	TGTGCCAGCAGCCCGGGGACTAGCGGACAAGAGACCCAGTACTTC	CASSPGTSGQETQYF
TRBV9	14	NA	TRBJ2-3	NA	TGTGCCAGCAGCTCTAGGGGGGGGGCAGATACGCAGTATTTT	CASSSRGGADTQYF
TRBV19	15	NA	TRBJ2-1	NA	TGTGCCAGTAGTATTACAGGTGGGGGCTACAATGAGCAGTTCTTC	CASSITGGGYNEQFF
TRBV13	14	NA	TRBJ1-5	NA	TGTGCCAGCAGCTTAAGTGGAAGCAATCAGCCCCAGCATTTT	CASSLSGSNQPQHF
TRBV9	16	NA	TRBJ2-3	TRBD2	TGTGCCAGCAGCGACCGCCCCGGGGGGGCAACAGATACGCAGTATTTT	CASSDRPGGATDTQYF
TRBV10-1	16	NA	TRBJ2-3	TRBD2	TGCGCCAGCAGTCCCCAGCGGGAGGGCCTCGCAGATACGCAGTATTTT	CASSPQREGLADTQYF
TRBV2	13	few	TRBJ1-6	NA	TGTGCCAGCAGTGAGGTGGCTAATTCACCCCTCCACTTT	CASSEVANSPLHF
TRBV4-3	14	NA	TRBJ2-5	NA	TGCGCCAGCAGCCAAGATACTAGCCGGCAGGCCCAGTACTTC	CASSQDTSRQAQYF
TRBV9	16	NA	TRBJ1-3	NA	TGTGCCAGCAGCCCCGCGGAGACAGGCTCTGGAAACACCATATATTTT	CASSPAETGSGNTIYF